This T cell receptor beta chain was identified during a study of vaccination effects on CD4 cells after COVID-19. Background on the study: There were two convalescent patients who gave samples 16 days and one week before vaccination.

ViraFEST used viral peptide pools to expand antigen-specific CD4+ T cells before sequencing. Researchers isolated CD4+ T cells once approximately eleven days of culture had elapsed. The person was diagnosed with PCR-confirmed SARS-CoV-2 infection between March and December 2020. Sequencing was performed with immunoSEQ multiplex PCR; in TCRdb, only in-frame clones are kept and a portion is missing. The profile shows around 46,000 clones, approximately 70% of them singletons. The ends lost 5 bases at V and 0 bases at J; junction bases unmatched: 6. This CDR3 is built from 18 residues. Germline CDR1 and CDR2: SGHAT and FQNNGV. To note about this clone: What it binds is unknown.

Specimen: CD4+ T cells from PBMCs cultured with a peptide pool, collected before COVID-19 vaccination. The receptor was isolated from a human donor who had a prior SARS-CoV-2 infection. J is TRBJ2-3 and V is TRBV11-2; 15 bases fit TRBD2. The CDR3 reads CASSPPGLAGGSTDTQYF. The CDR3 bases are TGTGCCAGCAGCCCCCCGGGACTAGCGGGGGGTAGCACAGATACGCAGTATTTT.